Presented here are 14 T cell receptor beta chains from one specimen sequenced in a study of coeliac disease. The table came from immunoSEQ multiplex PCR; TCRdb's copy has only in-frame clones and leaves some out. The sample has several thousand clones, approximately 63% seen once. Material for sequencing was lymphocytes from the gut lamina propria. Source of these receptors: a man aged 70 or older without celiac disease.

The chain couples TRBV4-1 to TRBJ1-3, with D perhaps TRBD1 (5 bases). This CDR3 region has 17 residues. Germline CDR1 reads MGHRA; CDR2 reads YSYEKL. The V end was cut by 0 bases, the J end by 0 bases, with 12 bases between. DNA for the CDR3: TGCGCCAGCAGCCAAGATTGGGGCTGGACCTCTGGAAACACCATATATTTT. Protein: CASSQDWGWTSGNTIYF.

The chain combines TRBV7-9 with TRBJ2-7; TRBD2 matches at 10 bases. This CDR3 spans 13 amino acids. Germline V gene lookup returns CDR1 SEHNR and CDR2 FQNEAQ (reference sequence). With V trimmed by 5 bases and J by 6 bases, 4 bases remained unmatched. CDR3 residues: CASSPVAGGEQYF. The CDR3, as DNA: TGTGCCAGCAGCCCGGTAGCGGGGGGCGAGCAGTACTTC.

In its sample, this clone was seen a few times. V and J are TRBV25-1 and TRBJ1-2; the D gene is possibly TRBD1 (6 bases). The V end was cut by 1 base, the J end by 6 bases, with 12 bases between. CDR3 length: 14 residues. Per germline, CDR1 MGHDK and CDR2 SYGVNS. The DNA of the CDR3 is TGTGCCAGCAGTGAATCACGGGGGGCGCATGGCTACACCTTC. It is translated as CASSESRGAHGYTF.

The chain carries TRBV28 and TRBJ2-1, with no clear D. The length of the CDR3 is 16 residues. Looked up from germline, CDR1 is MDHEN and CDR2 is SYDVKM. V lost 3 bases to trimming and J lost 0 bases, with 12 bases between them. As DNA, the CDR3 is TGTGCCAGCAGTTTCCTCTCTCGCAGCTCCTACAATGAGCAGTTCTTC. As protein: CASSFLSRSSYNEQFF.

The chain links TRBV18 to TRBJ2-3, with 8 bases that match TRBD1. Losses at the gene ends were 3 bases for V and 4 bases for J; bases not matched to a gene: 12. CDR1 is KGHSH and CDR2 is LQKENI in the germline V gene. The CDR3 is 17 amino acids. As DNA, the CDR3 is TGTGCCAGCTCACCGGTTCGCGTGACAGGGGCGCCAGATACGCAGTATTTT. Translated: CASSPVRVTGAPDTQYF.

V usage is TRBV28 and J usage is TRBJ2-3; a weak D match, TRBD1 (5 bases). Per germline, CDR1 MDHEN and CDR2 SYDVKM. V was trimmed by 3 bases and J by 0 bases, leaving 13 bases between them. The CDR3 extends over 16 amino acids. The CDR3 sequence: CASSFAGRSSTDTQYF. The CDR3 nucleotides read TGTGCCAGCAGTTTTGCAGGGCGATCAAGCACAGATACGCAGTATTTT. Looking up the rest from reference TRBV28 and TRBJ2-3 gives the full variable domain: DVKVTQSSRYLVKRTGEKVFLECVQDMDHENMFWYRQDPGLGLRLIYFSYDVKMKEKGDIPEGYSVSREKKERFSLILESASTNQTSMYLCASSFAGRSSTDTQYFGPGTRLTVL.

Notes on this clone: Other nucleotide sequences in the sample specify the same CDR3. The V call is TRBV9, the J call TRBJ1-2; D is unclear. V was cut by 3 bases and J by 4 bases, with 10 bases left in between. Germline V lookup: CDR1 SGDLS, CDR2 YYNGEE. The length of the CDR3 is 13 residues. The CDR3, as DNA: TGTGCCAGCAGCGAGCGGGGAGGCTATGGCTACACCTTC. Translating it yields CASSERGGYGYTF.

This chain uses TRBV28 with TRBJ1-2; TRBD1 might be the D (6 bases). Germline V CDR1 and CDR2: MDHEN, SYDVKM. This CDR3 is 12 amino acids long. Trimming removed 8 bases from V and 0 bases from J, with 7 bases in between. The CDR3 loop reads CASRQANYGYTF. CDR3 coding DNA: TGTGCCAGCCGACAGGCTAACTATGGCTACACCTTC.

This chain uses TRBV5-6 with TRBJ2-3; TRBD2 matches 9 bases. Germline values: CDR1 SGHDT, CDR2 YYEEEE. The ends lost 3 bases at V and 0 bases at J; junction bases unmatched: 8. The CDR3 runs to 17 residues. The CDR3 here is CASSSAGTSSSTDTQYF. For the CDR3, the DNA is TGTGCCAGCAGCTCCGCCGGGACTAGCTCCAGCACAGATACGCAGTATTTT.

J is TRBJ1-5 and V is TRBV6-5, with 8 bases matching TRBD1. V was clipped by 7 bases and J by 6 bases; unmatched bases: 5. The CDR3 loop spans 13 amino acids. CDR1 and CDR2 (germline): MNHEY, SVGAGI. The chain's CDR3 is CASNRGWGQPQHF. CDR3 nucleotide sequence: TGTGCCAGCAACAGGGGGTGGGGTCAGCCCCAGCATTTT.

The chain has TRBV7-9 and TRBJ2-2, with 9 bases identical to TRBD1. Germline trimming cut 0 bases from V and 4 bases from J; bases unmatched to any gene: 3. The CDR3 is 16 amino acids. The germline V gene has CDR1 SEHNR and CDR2 FQNEAQ (reference sequence). This CDR3 is CASSLALGQGTGELFF. DNA for the CDR3: TGTGCCAGCAGCTTAGCGCTGGGACAGGGCACCGGGGAGCTGTTTTTT.

This clone appeared a few times. The chain combines TRBV11-2 with TRBJ2-1; D may be TRBD1 (5 bases). Germline V gene lookup returns CDR1 SGHAT and CDR2 FQNNGV. Trimming left V 3 bases short and J 0 bases short, with 6 bases between. The CDR3 is made up of 14 amino acids. The CDR3 reads CASSLDISYNEQFF. The CDR3 bases are TGTGCCAGCAGCTTGGACATCTCCTACAATGAGCAGTTCTTC.

This clone was detected once. CDR3 protein: CASSLREQYF. In DNA, the CDR3 is TGTGCCAGCAGTCTGAGGGAGCAGTACTTC. The chain carries TRBV2 and TRBJ2-7; D not resolved. Germline V CDR1 and CDR2: SNHLY, FYNNEI. This CDR3 region has 10 residues. V shed 5 bases and J shed 7 bases, with 6 bases lying between them. The full variable domain, completed using reference TRBV2 and TRBJ2-7, is EPEVTQTPSHQVTQMGQEVILRCVPISNHLYFYWYRQILGQKVEFLVSFYNNEISEKSEIFDDQFSVERPDGSNFTLKIRSTKLEDSAMYFCASSLREQYFGPGTRLTVT.

The chain links TRBV18 to TRBJ2-7; possibly TRBD1 for D (6 bases). The germline V and J ends were trimmed by 2 bases and 3 bases, with 14 bases remaining between them. There are 15 residues in the CDR3. From germline, CDR1 is KGHSH and CDR2 LQKENI. This CDR3 reads CASSPSRDTVYEQYF. CDR3 sequence (DNA): TGTGCCAGCTCACCATCCCGGGACACAGTCTACGAGCAGTACTTC.